A single sample is the source of the 27 T cell receptor beta chains below, sequenced in a study of T cell responses to AZD1222 COVID-19 vaccine. Assay: immunoSEQ multiplex PCR; the TCRdb copy retains only in-frame clones and omits some. Of roughly 200,000 clones in the sample, around 94% were seen once. The specimen comprised peripheral blood, sampled 28 days after the second dose of the MenACWY control vaccine. All receptors derive from an adult who received the MenACWY meningococcal vaccine as a control.

The V call is TRBV28, the J call TRBJ1-3, with a weak D call TRBD1 (6 bases). This CDR3 region has 16 residues. Germline lookup yields CDR1 MDHEN and CDR2 SYDVKM. Trimming removed 6 bases at V and 0 bases at J, with 15 bases between. The chain's CDR3 is CASSPGQPYSGNTIYF. CDR3 DNA sequence: TGTGCCAGCAGCCCCGGACAGCCGTACTCTGGAAACACCATATATTTT.

V gene TRBV30 combines with J gene TRBJ1-6; D call uncertain. The CDR3 runs to 17 residues. V was cut by 3 bases and J by 1 base, with 16 bases left in between. Per the germline V gene, CDR1 is GTSNPN and CDR2 is SVGIG (reference sequence). CDR3: CAWRPQAGGSYNSPLHF. The CDR3 coding sequence is TGTGCCTGGAGACCCCAGGCAGGCGGATCCTATAATTCACCCCTCCACTTT.

The chain combines TRBV20-1 with TRBJ2-5; 8 bases fit TRBD2. The CDR3 spans 15 residues. Germline lookup yields CDR1 DFQATT and CDR2 SNEGSKA (reference sequence). The J segment lost 5 bases and the V segment lost 3 bases, leaving 11 bases of the junction unmatched. CDR3 sequence (DNA): TGCAGTGCTAGTCCGGGGGGGGCTCATCGGGAGACCCAGTACTTC. This gives the protein CSASPGGAHRETQYF.

The gene calls are TRBV10-1 and TRBJ2-7; the match to TRBD2 covers 10 bases. The V gene's germline CDR1 is WNHNN and CDR2 SYGVQD (reference sequence). This CDR3 contains 14 residues. The junction had 6 bases not matched to a gene; V was cut back by 8 bases and J by 2 bases. The CDR3 loop is CASCEREGAYEQYF. In DNA, the CDR3 is TGCGCCAGCTGCGAGCGGGAGGGGGCCTACGAGCAGTACTTC.

This clone was seen once. This sequence joins TRBV5-1 and TRBJ2-3; possibly TRBD1 for D (8 bases). Germline V gene lookup returns CDR1 SGHRS and CDR2 YFSETQ. V lost 0 bases, J lost 5 bases, and 22 bases lay in between. The CDR3 totals 18 residues. CDR3 bases: TGCGCCAGCAGCTTGGGAAGGACAGGGAGGGGTCGTGGAGATACGCAGTATTTT. Its protein product is CASSLGRTGRGRGDTQYF.

J is TRBJ1-6 and V is TRBV5-1; 8 positions agree with TRBD1. Germline CDR1 and CDR2: SGHRS and YFSETQ. The CDR3 has 16 amino acids. Unmatched junction bases numbered 12, after V lost 4 bases and J lost 9 bases. The CDR3 spells CASSPLGRGQGSPLHF. DNA for the CDR3: TGCGCCAGCAGCCCTCTGGGCAGGGGGCAGGGTTCACCCCTCCACTTT.

The rearrangement uses TRBV19 and TRBJ1-6; D is unresolved. Germline V gene data show CDR1 as LNHDA and CDR2 as SQIVND (reference sequence). V lost 5 bases to trimming and J lost 0 bases, with 8 bases between them. The CDR3 length is 15 residues. CDR3 DNA: TGTGCCAGTAGTGAGGCGAGCTCCTATAATTCACCCCTCCACTTT. Translation: CASSEASSYNSPLHF.

The V gene is TRBV19, the J gene TRBJ2-7; D is unclear. CDR3 size: 13 residues. Trimming cost V 7 bases and J 1 base, with 11 bases left between them. Looked up from germline, CDR1 is LNHDA and CDR2 is SQIVND (reference sequence). Written as DNA, the CDR3 is TGTGCCAGTACCGCCGCTGATTCCTACGAGCAGTACTTC. It translates to CASTAADSYEQYF.

CDR3 protein: CASRRGANTGELFF. Here the CDR3 DNA reads TGTGCCAGTCGGAGAGGGGCGAACACCGGGGAGCTGTTTTTT. This chain joins TRBV19 and TRBJ2-2; the D call may be TRBD1 or TRBD2 (5 bases each). Trimming removed 8 bases from V and 0 bases from J, with 10 bases in between. The germline V gene encodes CDR1 LNHDA and CDR2 SQIVND (reference sequence). This CDR3 comprises 14 residues.

This clone appeared many times. The chain is built from TRBV2 and TRBJ2-7; possibly TRBD2 for D (6 bases). V lost 3 bases and J lost 4, with 16 bases in between. CDR1 and CDR2 from the germline V gene are SNHLY and FYNNEI. The CDR3 contains 15 residues. The CDR3 sequence is CASSDSSDRPYEQYF. CDR3 DNA sequence: TGTGCCAGCAGTGACTCTAGCGACAGACCATACGAGCAGTACTTC.

The chain carries TRBV6-2 or TRBV6-3 and TRBJ2-3; TRBD2 matches 12 bases. Germline CDR1 and CDR2: MNHEY and SVGEGT. V shed 6 bases, J shed 6 bases, and the junction held 7 bases outside the gene matches. CDR3 length equals 15 residues. The CDR3 here is CASRPSGRAGDTQYF. CDR3 coding DNA: TGTGCCAGCAGGCCTAGCGGGAGGGCCGGGGATACGCAGTATTTT.

The gene calls are TRBV7-6 and TRBJ1-4, with D perhaps TRBD1 (6 bases). The CDR3 has 15 residues. Trimming pared 2 bases from V and 4 bases from J, leaving 11 bases between. CDR1 SGHVS and CDR2 FNYEAQ come from the germline V gene. In DNA, the CDR3 is TGTGCCAGCAGCTTACTGACAGGTCATAATGAAAAACTGTTTTTT. Translation: CASSLLTGHNEKLFF.

V is TRBV28 and J is TRBJ2-7; 9 nucleotides match TRBD1. Trimming at V came to 2 bases and at J to 2 bases, leaving 19 bases not matched to a gene. The CDR3 has 20 amino acids. Germline V gene lookup returns CDR1 MDHEN and CDR2 SYDVKM. CDR3 sequence (DNA): TGTGCCAGCAGTTTAGACCACTTTGGACAGGGGACACTTCAGACCTACGAGCAGTACTTC. Protein: CASSLDHFGQGTLQTYEQYF.

V and J are TRBV11-2 and TRBJ1-2; D gene unclear. CDR3 length equals 12 residues. Germline V gene lookup returns CDR1 SGHAT and CDR2 FQNNGV. V shed 3 bases and J shed 6 bases, with 8 bases lying between them. CDR3 residues: CASSFGGNGYTF. CDR3 nucleotides: TGTGCCAGCAGCTTCGGAGGGAATGGCTACACCTTC.

V gene TRBV28 combines with J gene TRBJ2-7; D is perhaps TRBD2 (5 bases). The CDR3 is 14 amino acids. Germline V gene data show CDR1 as MDHEN and CDR2 as SYDVKM. V was cut by 3 bases and J by 0 bases, with 9 bases left in between. The CDR3 coding sequence is TGTGCCAGCAGTTTGAGACTACCCTCCTACGAGCAGTACTTC. Its protein product is CASSLRLPSYEQYF.

This rearrangement joins TRBV6-5 to TRBJ1-5; 7 bases are shared with TRBD1. CDR3 length equals 15 residues. Germline V lookup: CDR1 MNHEY, CDR2 SVGAGI. With V trimmed by 6 bases and J by 4 bases, 9 bases remained unmatched. CDR3 DNA sequence: TGTGCCAGCAGAAGTTTGACAGGGCTTAATCAGCCCCAGCATTTT. Its translation: CASRSLTGLNQPQHF.

The V and J genes are TRBV4-2 and TRBJ2-3, with TRBD2 as a possible D gene (6 bases). This CDR3 spans 17 amino acids. Germline CDR1 is LGHNA and CDR2 is YNFKEQ. Trimming removed 0 bases from V and 2 bases from J, with 15 bases in between. The DNA for the CDR3 is TGTGCCAGCAGCCAAGATTCCCTAGCGAAAGACACAGATACGCAGTATTTT. It translates to CASSQDSLAKDTDTQYF.

This chain connects TRBV2 to TRBJ2-5; D is possibly TRBD1 or TRBD2 (5 bases each). V was cut by 7 bases and J by 0 bases, with 12 bases left in between. CDR1 SNHLY and CDR2 FYNNEI come from the germline V gene. This CDR3 has 14 amino acids. This CDR3 is CASKWGTDQETQYF. The CDR3 DNA reads as TGTGCCAGCAAGTGGGGGACGGACCAAGAGACCCAGTACTTC. The whole variable domain, filled in from reference TRBV2 and TRBJ2-5, reads EPEVTQTPSHQVTQMGQEVILRCVPISNHLYFYWYRQILGQKVEFLVSFYNNEISEKSEIFDDQFSVERPDGSNFTLKIRSTKLEDSAMYFCASKWGTDQETQYFGPGTRLLVL.

The chain uses TRBV6-2 or TRBV6-3 and TRBJ2-3; unclear D gene. The CDR3 is 16 amino acids. Trimming took off 0 bases at V and 2 bases at J, with 12 bases between the two ends. Germline loops: CDR1 MNHEY, CDR2 SVGEGT. CDR3 region: CASSYSIWGFTDTQYF. The CDR3 DNA follows: TGTGCCAGCAGTTACTCGATTTGGGGATTCACAGATACGCAGTATTTT.

The V gene is TRBV5-1, the J gene TRBJ2-3; TRBD2 matches 16 bases. V gave up 4 bases and J gave up 2 bases; unmatched junction bases: 4. Looked up from germline, CDR1 is SGHRS and CDR2 is YFSETQ. CDR3 length: 17 residues. The DNA of the CDR3 is TGCGCCAGCAGCCCGGGACTAGCGGGAGGGAACACAGATACGCAGTATTTT. Translation: CASSPGLAGGNTDTQYF. Supplemented by reference TRBV5-1 and TRBJ2-3, the full variable domain reads KAGVTQTPRYLIKTRGQQVTLSCSPISGHRSVSWYQQTPGQGLQFLFEYFSETQRNKGNFPGRFSGRQFSNSRSEMNVSTLELGDSALYLCASSPGLAGGNTDTQYFGPGTRLTVL.

The chain recombines TRBV3-1 (or the pseudogene TRBV3-2) with TRBJ1-4, with 8 bases matching TRBD1. Germline V gives CDR1 LGHDT, CDR2 YNNKEL (reference sequence). J lost 3 bases, V lost 1 base, and 4 bases had no gene match. This CDR3 comprises 16 residues. In nucleotides, the CDR3 is TGTGCCAGCAGCCAAGCCGACAGGGGATCTAATGAAAAACTGTTTTTT. Translating gives CASSQADRGSNEKLFF.

The chain links TRBV7-9 to TRBJ1-2; maybe TRBD1 (6 bases). V gave up 5 bases and J gave up 7 bases, with 14 bases separating them. The CDR3 sequence is 13 residues long. Germline CDR1 SEHNR, CDR2 FQNEAQ (reference sequence). As DNA, the CDR3 is TGTGCCAGCAGCAACAGGGAAGGGAGTGGCTACACCTTC. Residues: CASSNREGSGYTF.

This sequence joins TRBV9 and TRBJ2-2, with D possibly matching TRBD1 (7 bases). Germline loops: CDR1 SGDLS, CDR2 YYNGEE. CDR3 length equals 14 residues. The germline V and J ends were trimmed by 3 bases and 5 bases, with 11 bases remaining between them. In nucleotides, the CDR3 is TGTGCCAGCAGCGAGGGGGCGGGGACCGGGGAGCTGTTTTTT. Translated: CASSEGAGTGELFF.

This rearrangement joins TRBV6-5 to TRBJ2-7; D gene uncertain. Germline CDR1 reads MNHEY; CDR2 reads SVGAGI. This CDR3 spans 13 amino acids. V was trimmed by 0 bases and J by 9 bases, leaving 12 bases between them. This chain's CDR3 is CASSYSIAAAQYF. CDR3 nucleotides: TGTGCCAGCAGTTACTCGATTGCAGCCGCGCAGTACTTC.

V gene TRBV11-2 combines with J gene TRBJ2-7; D is possibly TRBD1 (6 bases). CDR3 length: 14 amino acids. Germline loops: CDR1 SGHAT, CDR2 FQNNGV. Deletions cut 6 bases from V and 2 bases from J, with 14 bases between. The CDR3 DNA reads TGTGCCAGCAGGGAACAGGGCCGCCCCTACGAGCAGTACTTC. Its protein product is CASREQGRPYEQYF. The full variable domain, in which reference TRBV11-2 and TRBJ2-7 provide the parts outside the CDR3, is EAGVAQSPRYKIIEKRQSVAFWCNPISGHATLYWYQQILGQGPKLLIQFQNNGVVDDSQLPKDRFSAERLKGVDSTLKIQPAKLEDSAVYLCASREQGRPYEQYFGPGTRLTVT.

The chain has TRBV27 and TRBJ1-2; TRBD1 might be the D (5 bases). This CDR3 spans 16 amino acids. Germline loops: CDR1 MNHEY, CDR2 SMNVEV (reference sequence). V lost 3 bases and J 7 bases, leaving 21 bases between the germline ends. CDR3 DNA: TGTGCCAGCAGTTTCTTAGACAGCGCCTTGGTTAGTGGCTACACCTTC. It translates to CASSFLDSALVSGYTF.

CDR3: CASSPDRRQGRRPQHF. The CDR3 DNA reads TGTGCCAGCAGCCCGGACCGTCGACAGGGGCGTCGGCCCCAGCATTTT. V gene TRBV7-8 combines with J gene TRBJ1-5; 8 bases line up with TRBD1. Germline CDR1 SGHVS, CDR2 FQNEAQ. Germline trimming cut 5 bases from V and 9 bases from J; bases unmatched to any gene: 15. CDR3 length: 16 residues.